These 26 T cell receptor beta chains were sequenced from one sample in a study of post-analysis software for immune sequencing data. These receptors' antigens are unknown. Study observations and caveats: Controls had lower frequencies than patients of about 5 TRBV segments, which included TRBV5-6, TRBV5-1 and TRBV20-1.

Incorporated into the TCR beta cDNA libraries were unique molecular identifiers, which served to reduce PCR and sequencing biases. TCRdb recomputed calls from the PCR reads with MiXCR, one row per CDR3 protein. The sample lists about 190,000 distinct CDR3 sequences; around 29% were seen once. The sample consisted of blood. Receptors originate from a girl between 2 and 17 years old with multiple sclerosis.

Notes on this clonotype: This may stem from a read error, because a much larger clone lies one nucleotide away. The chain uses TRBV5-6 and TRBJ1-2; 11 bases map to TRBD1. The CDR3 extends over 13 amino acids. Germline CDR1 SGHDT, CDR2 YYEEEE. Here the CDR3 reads CAGSPDRGQGYTF. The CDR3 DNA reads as TGTGCCGGCAGCCCGGACAGGGGGCAAGGCTACACCTTC. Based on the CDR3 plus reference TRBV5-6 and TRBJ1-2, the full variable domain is DAGVTQSPTHLIKTRGQQVTLRCSPKSGHDTVSWYQQALGQGPQFIFQYYEEEERQRGNFPDRFSGHQFPNYSSELNVNALLLGDSALYLCAGSPDRGQGYTFGSGTRLTVV.

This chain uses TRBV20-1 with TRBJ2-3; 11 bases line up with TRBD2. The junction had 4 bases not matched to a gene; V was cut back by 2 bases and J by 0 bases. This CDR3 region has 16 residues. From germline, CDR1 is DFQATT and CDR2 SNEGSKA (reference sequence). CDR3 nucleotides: TGCAGTGCTAGACCAGTAGCGGGGGGGAGCACAGATACGCAGTATTTT. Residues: CSARPVAGGSTDTQYF.

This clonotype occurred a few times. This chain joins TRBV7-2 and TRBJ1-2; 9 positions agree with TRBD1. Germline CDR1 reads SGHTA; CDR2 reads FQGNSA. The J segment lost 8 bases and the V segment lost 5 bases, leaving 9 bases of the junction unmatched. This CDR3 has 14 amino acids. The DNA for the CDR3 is TGTGCCAGCAGCGCCTACAGGGGGCAGGGCGGCTACACCTTC. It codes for CASSAYRGQGGYTF.

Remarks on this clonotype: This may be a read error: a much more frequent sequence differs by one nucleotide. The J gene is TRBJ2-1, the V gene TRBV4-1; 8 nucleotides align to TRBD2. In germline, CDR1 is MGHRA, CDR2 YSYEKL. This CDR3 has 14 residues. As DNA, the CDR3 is TGCGCCAACAGCCTAGCGGGCCGAAGCAATGAGCAGTTCTTC. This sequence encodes CANSLAGRSNEQFF.

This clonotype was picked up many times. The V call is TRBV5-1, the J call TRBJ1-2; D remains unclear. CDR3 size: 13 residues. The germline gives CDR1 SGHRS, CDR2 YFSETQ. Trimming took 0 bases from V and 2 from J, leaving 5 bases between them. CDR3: CASSLEQNYGYTF. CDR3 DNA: TGCGCCAGCAGCTTGGAACAGAACTATGGCTACACCTTC.

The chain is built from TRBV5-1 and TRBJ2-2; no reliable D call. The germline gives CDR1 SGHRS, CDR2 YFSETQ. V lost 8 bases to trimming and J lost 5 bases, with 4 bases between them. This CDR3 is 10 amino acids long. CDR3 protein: CARRTGELFF. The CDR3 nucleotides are TGCGCCAGGAGGACCGGGGAGCTGTTTTTT.

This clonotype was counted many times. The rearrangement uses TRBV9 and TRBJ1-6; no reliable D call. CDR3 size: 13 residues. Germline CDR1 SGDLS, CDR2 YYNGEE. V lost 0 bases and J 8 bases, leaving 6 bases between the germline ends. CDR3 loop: CASSVVEDSPLHF. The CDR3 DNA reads TGTGCCAGCAGCGTAGTGGAAGATTCACCCCTCCACTTT. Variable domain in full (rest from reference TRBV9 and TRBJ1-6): DSGVTQTPKHLITATGQRVTLRCSPRSGDLSVYWYQQSLDQGLQFLIQYYNGEERAKGNILERFSAQQFPDLHSELNLSSLELGDSALYFCASSVVEDSPLHFGNGTRLTVT.

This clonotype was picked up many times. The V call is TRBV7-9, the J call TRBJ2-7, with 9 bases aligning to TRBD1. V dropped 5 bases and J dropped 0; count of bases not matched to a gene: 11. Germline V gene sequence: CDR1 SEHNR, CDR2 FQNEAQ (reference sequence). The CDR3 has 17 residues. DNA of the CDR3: TGTGCCAGCAGCACGTCCCGGGACAGGGAATTCTCCTACGAGCAGTACTTC. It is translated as CASSTSRDREFSYEQYF.

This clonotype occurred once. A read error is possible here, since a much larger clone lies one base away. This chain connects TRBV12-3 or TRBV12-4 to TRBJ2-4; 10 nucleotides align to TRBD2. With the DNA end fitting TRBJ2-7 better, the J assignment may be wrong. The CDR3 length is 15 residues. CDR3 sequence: CTSSLASGSPYEQYF. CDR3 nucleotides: TGTACCAGCAGTTTGGCTAGCGGGAGCCCCTACGAGCAGTACTTC.

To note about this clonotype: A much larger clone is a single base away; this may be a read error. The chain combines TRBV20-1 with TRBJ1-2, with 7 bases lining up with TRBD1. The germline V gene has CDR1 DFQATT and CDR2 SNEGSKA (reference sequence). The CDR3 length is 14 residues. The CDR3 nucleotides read TGCAGTGCCGCCGGGACAGCGAGTCACTATAGCTACACCTTC. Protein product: CSAAGTASHYSYTF.

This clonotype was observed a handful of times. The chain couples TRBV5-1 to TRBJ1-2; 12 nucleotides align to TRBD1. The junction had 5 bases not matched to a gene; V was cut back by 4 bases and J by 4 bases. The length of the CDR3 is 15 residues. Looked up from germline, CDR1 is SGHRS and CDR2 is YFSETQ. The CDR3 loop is CASSTGTGGGYGYTF. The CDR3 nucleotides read TGCGCCAGCAGCACCGGGACAGGGGGCGGCTATGGCTACACCTTC.

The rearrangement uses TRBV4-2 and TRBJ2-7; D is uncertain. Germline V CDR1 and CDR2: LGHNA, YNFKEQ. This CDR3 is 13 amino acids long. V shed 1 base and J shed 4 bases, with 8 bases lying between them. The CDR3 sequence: CASSQGRQYEQYF. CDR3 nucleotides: TGTGCCAGCAGCCAAGGTCGGCAATACGAGCAGTACTTC.

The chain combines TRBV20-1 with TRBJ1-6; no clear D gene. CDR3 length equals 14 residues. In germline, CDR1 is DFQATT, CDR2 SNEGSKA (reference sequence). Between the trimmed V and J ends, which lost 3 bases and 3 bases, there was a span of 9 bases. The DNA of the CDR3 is TGCAGTGCTAGGCGGTCCGACTATAATTCACCCCTCCACTTT. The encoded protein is CSARRSDYNSPLHF.

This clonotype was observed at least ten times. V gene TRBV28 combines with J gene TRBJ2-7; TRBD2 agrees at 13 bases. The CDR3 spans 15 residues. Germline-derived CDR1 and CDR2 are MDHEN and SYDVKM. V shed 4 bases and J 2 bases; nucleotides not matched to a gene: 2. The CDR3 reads CASSWGLAGPYEQYF. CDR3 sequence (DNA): TGTGCCAGCAGTTGGGGACTAGCGGGACCCTACGAGCAGTACTTC.

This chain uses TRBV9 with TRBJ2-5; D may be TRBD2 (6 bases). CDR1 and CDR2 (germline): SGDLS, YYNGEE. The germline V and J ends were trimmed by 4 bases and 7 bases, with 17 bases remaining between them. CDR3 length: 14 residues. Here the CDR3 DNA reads TGTGCCAGCAGCAGCGGGCACTCTCTCACGACCCAGTACTTC. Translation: CASSSGHSLTTQYF.

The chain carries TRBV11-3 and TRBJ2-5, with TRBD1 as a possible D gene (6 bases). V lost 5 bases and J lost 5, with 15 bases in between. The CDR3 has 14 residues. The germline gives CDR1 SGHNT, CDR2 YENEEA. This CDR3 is CASSPGTSAETQYF. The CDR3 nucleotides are TGTGCCAGCAGCCCAGGGACATCCGCCGAGACCCAGTACTTC.

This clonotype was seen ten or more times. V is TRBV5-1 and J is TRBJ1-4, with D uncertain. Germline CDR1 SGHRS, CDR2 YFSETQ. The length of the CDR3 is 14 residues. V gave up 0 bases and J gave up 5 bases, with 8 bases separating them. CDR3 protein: CASSLGRANEKLFF. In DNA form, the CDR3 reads TGCGCCAGCAGCTTGGGGCGGGCGAATGAAAAACTGTTTTTT.

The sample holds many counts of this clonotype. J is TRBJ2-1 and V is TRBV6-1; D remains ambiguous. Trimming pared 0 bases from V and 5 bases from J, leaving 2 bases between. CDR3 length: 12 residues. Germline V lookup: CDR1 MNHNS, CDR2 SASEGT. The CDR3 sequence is CASSEADNEQFF. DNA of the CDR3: TGTGCCAGCAGTGAAGCGGACAATGAGCAGTTCTTC.

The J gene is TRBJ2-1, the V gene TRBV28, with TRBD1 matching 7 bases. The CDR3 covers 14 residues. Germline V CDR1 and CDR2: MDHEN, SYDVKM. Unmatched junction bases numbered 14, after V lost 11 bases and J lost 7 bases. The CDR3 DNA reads TGTGCCGGTCGACAGGGAAGTGGGAAAAATGAGCAGTTCTTC. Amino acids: CAGRQGSGKNEQFF.

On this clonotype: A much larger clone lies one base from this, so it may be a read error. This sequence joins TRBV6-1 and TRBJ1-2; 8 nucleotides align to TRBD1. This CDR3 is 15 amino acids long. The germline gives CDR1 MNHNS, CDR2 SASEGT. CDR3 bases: TGTGCCAGCACCCCGAAGACAGGGGCTAACTATAGCTACACCTTC. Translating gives CASTPKTGANYSYTF.

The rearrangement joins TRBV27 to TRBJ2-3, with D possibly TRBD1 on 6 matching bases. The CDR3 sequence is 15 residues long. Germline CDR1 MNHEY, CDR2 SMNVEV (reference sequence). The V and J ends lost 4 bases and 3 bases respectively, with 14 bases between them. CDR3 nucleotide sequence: TGTGCCAGCAGTTCTGGGACAAGGCGGACAGATACGCAGTATTTT. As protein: CASSSGTRRTDTQYF.

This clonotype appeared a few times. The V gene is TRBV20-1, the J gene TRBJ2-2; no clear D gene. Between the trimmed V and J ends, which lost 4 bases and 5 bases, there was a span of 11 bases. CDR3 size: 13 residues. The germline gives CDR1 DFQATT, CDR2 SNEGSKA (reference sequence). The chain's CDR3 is CSATDSSTGELFF. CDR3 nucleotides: TGCAGTGCTACAGACTCGTCGACCGGGGAGCTGTTTTTT.

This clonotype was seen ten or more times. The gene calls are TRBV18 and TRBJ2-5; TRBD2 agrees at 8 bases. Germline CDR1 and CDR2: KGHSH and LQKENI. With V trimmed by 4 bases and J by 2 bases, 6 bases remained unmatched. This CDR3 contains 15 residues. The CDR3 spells CASSLSGAIQETQYF. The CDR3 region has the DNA TGTGCCAGCTCACTTAGCGGGGCAATACAAGAGACCCAGTACTTC.

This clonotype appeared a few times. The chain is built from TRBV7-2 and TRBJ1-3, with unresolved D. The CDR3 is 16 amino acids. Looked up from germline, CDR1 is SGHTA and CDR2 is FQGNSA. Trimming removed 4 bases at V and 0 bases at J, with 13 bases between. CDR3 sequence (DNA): TGTGCCAGCAGCTCGACGACACGGAGCTCTGGAAACACCATATATTTT. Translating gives CASSSTTRSSGNTIYF.

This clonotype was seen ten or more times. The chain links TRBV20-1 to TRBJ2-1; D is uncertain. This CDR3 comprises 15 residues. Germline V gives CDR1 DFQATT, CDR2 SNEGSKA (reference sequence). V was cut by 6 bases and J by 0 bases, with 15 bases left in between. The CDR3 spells CSATDTTGSYNEQFF. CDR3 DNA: TGCAGTGCGACCGACACGACGGGCTCCTACAATGAGCAGTTCTTC.

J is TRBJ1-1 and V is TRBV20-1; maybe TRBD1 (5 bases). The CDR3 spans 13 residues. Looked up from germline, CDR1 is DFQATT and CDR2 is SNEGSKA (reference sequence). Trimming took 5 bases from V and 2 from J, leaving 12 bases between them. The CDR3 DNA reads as TGCAGTGCTTTGGCAGGGATTAACACTGAAGCTTTCTTT. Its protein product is CSALAGINTEAFF.